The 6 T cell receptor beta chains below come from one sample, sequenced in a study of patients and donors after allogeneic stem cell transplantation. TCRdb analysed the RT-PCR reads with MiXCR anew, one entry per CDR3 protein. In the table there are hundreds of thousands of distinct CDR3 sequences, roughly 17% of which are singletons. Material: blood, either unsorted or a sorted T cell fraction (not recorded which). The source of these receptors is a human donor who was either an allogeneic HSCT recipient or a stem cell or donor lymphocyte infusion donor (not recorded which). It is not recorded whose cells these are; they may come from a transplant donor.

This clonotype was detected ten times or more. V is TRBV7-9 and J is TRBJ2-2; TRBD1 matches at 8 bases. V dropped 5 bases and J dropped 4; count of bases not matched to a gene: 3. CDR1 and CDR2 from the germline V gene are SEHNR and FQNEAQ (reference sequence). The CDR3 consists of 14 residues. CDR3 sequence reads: CASSQDRVTGELFF. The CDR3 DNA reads TGTGCCAGCAGCCAGGACAGGGTCACCGGGGAGCTGTTTTTT.

CDR3 residues: CASSLDRASGELFF. The CDR3 nucleotides are TGTGCCAGCAGCCTAGACAGGGCCAGCGGGGAGCTGTTTTTT. The J gene is TRBJ2-2, the V gene TRBV14; 7 positions match TRBD1. Germline V gene lookup returns CDR1 SGHDN and CDR2 FVKESK. The CDR3 loop spans 14 amino acids. V lost 4 bases, J lost 7 bases, and 6 bases stayed unmatched.

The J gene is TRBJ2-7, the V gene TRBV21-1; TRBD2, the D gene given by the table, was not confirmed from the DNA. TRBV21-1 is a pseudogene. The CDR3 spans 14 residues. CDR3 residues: CASLSGGRQWEQYF. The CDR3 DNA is TGTGCCAGCCTTAGCGGGGGGAGACAATGGGAGCAGTACTTC.

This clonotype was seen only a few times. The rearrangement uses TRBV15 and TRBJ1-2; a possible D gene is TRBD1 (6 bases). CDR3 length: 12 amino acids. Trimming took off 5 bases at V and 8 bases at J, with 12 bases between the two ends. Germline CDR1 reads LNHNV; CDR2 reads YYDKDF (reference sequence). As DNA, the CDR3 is TGTGCCACCAGCGGCGACAGGAAAGGCTACACCTTC. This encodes CATSGDRKGYTF.

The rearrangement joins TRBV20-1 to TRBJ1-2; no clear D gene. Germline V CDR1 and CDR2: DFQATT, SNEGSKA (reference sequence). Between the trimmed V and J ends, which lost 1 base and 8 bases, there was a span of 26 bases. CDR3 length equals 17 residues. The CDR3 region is CSARGQASDGPLKGYTF. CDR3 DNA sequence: TGCAGTGCTAGAGGCCAAGCCTCGGACGGCCCTTTAAAGGGCTACACCTTC.

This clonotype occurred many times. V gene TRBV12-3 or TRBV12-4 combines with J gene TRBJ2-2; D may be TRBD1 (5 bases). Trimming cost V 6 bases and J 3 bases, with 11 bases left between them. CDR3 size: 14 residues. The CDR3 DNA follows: TGTGCCAGCAGCGCGGACACCTACACCGGGGAGCTGTTTTTT. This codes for CASSADTYTGELFF.